This T cell receptor beta chain emerged from a study of cytomegalovirus exposure and HLA in healthy donors. Trimming shortened V by 4 bases and J by 4 bases, and 14 bases separated the two germline ends. CDR3 length equals 15 residues. On this clone: What it binds is unknown.

Primers: 60 Vbeta forward and 13 Jbeta reverse. Measured with immunoSEQ multiplex PCR; TCRdb has only the in-frame clones, and not every one. The repertoire holds over 150,000 clones, with roughly 84% as singletons. General study findings and limits: In a later analysis, a missense DCLRE1C variant was linked to TCR beta V- and J-gene trimming.

J is TRBJ2-2 and V is TRBV5-3; D remains ambiguous. TRBV5-3 is sorted into the ORF group, with uncertain function. The clonotype comes from a girl under three years old in good health and CMV-seronegative. The sample comprised PBMCs. CDR3 residues: CARSLRLVSTGELFF. In DNA form, the CDR3 reads TGTGCCAGAAGCCTTAGACTGGTAAGCACCGGGGAGCTGTTTTTT.